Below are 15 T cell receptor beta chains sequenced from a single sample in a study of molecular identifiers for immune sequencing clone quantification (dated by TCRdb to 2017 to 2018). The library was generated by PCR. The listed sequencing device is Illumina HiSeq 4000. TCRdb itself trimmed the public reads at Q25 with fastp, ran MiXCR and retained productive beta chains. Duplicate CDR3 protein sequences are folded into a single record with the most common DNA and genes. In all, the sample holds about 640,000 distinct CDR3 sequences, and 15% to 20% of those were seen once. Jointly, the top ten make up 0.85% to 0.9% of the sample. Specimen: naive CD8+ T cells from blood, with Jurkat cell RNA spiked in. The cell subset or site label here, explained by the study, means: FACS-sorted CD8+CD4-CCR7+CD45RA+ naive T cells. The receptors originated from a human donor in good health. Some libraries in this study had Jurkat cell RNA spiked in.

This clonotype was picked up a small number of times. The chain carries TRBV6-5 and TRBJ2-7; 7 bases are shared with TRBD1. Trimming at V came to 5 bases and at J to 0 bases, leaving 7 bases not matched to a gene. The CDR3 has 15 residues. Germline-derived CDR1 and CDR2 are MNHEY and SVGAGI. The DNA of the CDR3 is TGTGCCAGCAGTGAATCCGGGACAGCCTCCTACGAGCAGTACTTC. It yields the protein CASSESGTASYEQYF.

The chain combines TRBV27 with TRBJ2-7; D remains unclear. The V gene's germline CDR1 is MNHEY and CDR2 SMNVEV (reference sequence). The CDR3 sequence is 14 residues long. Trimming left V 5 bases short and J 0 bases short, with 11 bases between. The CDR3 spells CASSKVGISYEQYF. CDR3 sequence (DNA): TGTGCCAGCAGTAAGGTTGGGATCTCCTACGAGCAGTACTTC.

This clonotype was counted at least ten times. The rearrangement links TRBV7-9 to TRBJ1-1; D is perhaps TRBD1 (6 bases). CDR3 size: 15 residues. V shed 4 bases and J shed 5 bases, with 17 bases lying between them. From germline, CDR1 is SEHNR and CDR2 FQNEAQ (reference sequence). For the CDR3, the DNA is TGTGCCAGCAGCTCGCCGGGACAACCACCGACTGAAGCTTTCTTT. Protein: CASSSPGQPPTEAFF.

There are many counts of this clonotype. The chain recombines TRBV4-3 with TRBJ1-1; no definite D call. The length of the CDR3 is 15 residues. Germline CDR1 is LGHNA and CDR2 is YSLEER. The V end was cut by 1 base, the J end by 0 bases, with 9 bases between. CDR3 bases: TGCGCCAGCAGCCAAGTTCACAGCCTGAACACTGAAGCTTTCTTT. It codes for CASSQVHSLNTEAFF.

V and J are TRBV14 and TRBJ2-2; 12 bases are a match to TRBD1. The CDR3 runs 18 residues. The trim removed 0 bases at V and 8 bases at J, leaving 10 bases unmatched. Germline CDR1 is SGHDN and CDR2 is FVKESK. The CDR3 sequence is CASSQEAPGQGARGELFF. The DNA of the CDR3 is TGTGCCAGCAGCCAAGAAGCTCCGGGACAGGGGGCTCGGGGGGAGCTGTTTTTT. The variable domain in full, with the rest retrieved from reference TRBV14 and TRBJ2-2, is EAGVTQFPSHSVIEKGQTVTLRCDPISGHDNLYWYRRVMGKEIKFLLHFVKESKQDESGMPNNRFLAERTGGTYSTLKVQPAELEDSGVYFCASSQEAPGQGARGELFFGEGSRLTVL.

CDR3 DNA: TGTGCCAGCAGTGAAGATCCCGGACAGCTATCTGGCTACACCTTC. Residues: CASSEDPGQLSGYTF. The chain is built from TRBV6-5 and TRBJ1-2, with D possibly matching TRBD1 (6 bases). V gave up 5 bases and J gave up 7 bases, with 20 bases separating them. The CDR3 is made up of 15 amino acids. CDR1 and CDR2 (germline): MNHEY, SVGAGI.

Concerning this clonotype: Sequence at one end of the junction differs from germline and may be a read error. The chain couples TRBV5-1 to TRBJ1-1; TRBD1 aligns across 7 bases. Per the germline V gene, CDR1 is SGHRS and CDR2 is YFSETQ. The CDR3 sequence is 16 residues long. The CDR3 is CAGSPYRDSGNTEAFF. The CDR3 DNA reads TGCGCCGGCAGCCCTTACCGGGACAGCGGGAACACTGAAGCTTTCTTT.

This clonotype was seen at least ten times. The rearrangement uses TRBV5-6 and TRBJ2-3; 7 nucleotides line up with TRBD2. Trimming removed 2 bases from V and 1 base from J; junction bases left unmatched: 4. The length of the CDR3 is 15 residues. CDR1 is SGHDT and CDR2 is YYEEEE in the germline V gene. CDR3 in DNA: TGTGCCAGCAGCTTAAGGCTAGCGGGCACAGATACGCAGTATTTT. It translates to CASSLRLAGTDTQYF.

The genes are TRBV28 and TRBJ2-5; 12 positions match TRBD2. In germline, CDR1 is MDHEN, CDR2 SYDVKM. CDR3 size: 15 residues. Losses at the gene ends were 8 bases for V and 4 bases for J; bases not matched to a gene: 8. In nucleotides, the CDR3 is TGTGCCAGCGACGGACTAGCGGGAACCCCAGAGACCCAGTACTTC. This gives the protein CASDGLAGTPETQYF.

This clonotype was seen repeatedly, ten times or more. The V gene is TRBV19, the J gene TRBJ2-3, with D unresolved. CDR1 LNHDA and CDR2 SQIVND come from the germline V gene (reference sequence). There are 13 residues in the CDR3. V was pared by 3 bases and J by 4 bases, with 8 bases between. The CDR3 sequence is CASSMGFPDTQYF. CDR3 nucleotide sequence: TGTGCCAGTAGTATGGGTTTCCCAGATACGCAGTATTTT.

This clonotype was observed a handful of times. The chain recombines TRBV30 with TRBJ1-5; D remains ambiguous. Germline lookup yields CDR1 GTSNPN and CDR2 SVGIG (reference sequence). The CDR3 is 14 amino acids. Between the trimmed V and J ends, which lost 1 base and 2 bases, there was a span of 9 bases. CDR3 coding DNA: TGTGCCTGGAGTGGGGTTGGAGGCAATCAGCCCCAGCATTTT. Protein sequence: CAWSGVGGNQPQHF.

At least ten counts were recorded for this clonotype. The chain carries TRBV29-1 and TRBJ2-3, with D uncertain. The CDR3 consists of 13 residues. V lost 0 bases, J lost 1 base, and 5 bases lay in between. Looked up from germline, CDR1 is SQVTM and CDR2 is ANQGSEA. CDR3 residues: CSVEEVGTDTQYF. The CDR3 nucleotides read TGCAGCGTTGAAGAGGTGGGCACAGATACGCAGTATTTT.

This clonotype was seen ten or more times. CDR3 bases: TGTGCCAGCAGTTACTCTTCGACAGGGTCAACCGGGGAGCTGTTTTTT. The encoded protein is CASSYSSTGSTGELFF. The chain recombines TRBV6-5 with TRBJ2-2; the match to TRBD1 covers 7 bases. V lost 0 bases and J lost 5; bases outside the gene matches: 6. Germline assignment: CDR1 MNHEY and CDR2 SVGAGI. This CDR3 region has 16 residues.

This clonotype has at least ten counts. Here the CDR3 reads CASSLPGKMSDTQYF. The CDR3 DNA reads TGTGCCAGCAGCTTGCCGGGGAAGATGTCAGATACGCAGTATTTT. The chain employs TRBV5-4 and TRBJ2-3, with D maybe TRBD2 (5 bases). The V gene lost 1 base and the J gene lost 4 bases, with 13 bases spanning the gap. Germline CDR1 is SGHNT and CDR2 is YYREEE (reference sequence). CDR3 length: 15 amino acids.

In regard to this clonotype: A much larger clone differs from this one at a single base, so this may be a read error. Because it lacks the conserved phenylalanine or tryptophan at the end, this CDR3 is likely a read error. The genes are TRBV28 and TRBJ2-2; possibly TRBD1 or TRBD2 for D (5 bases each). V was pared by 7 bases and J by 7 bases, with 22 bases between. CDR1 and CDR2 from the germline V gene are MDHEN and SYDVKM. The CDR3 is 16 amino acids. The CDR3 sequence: CASNALLEGLIGELFS. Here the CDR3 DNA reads TGTGCCAGCAACGCTCTTTTAGAGGGGCTAATCGGGGAGCTGTTTTCT.